The sequence of this T cell receptor beta chain was determined in a study of T cells after posttransplantation cyclophosphamide. Findings of the study overall: After PTCy, TRB diversity resembled that of CNI/methotrexate controls. Blood and skin or GI T cell repertoires showed limited TRB overlap. Later blood repertoires were often dominated by clones from the donor CD8+ memory compartment.

Assay: immunoSEQ multiplex PCR; the TCRdb copy retains only in-frame clones and omits some. The sample contains roughly 3,400 clones, less than 97% of which appear only once. On this clone itself: Its specificity is not known.

Germline CDR1 is GTSNPN and CDR2 is SVGIG (reference sequence). This CDR3 is 14 amino acids long. The V end lost 2 bases, the J end lost 12 bases, and 23 bases lay between the germline ends. Cells defined as naive were viable CD3+CD4+ or CD3+CD8+ and CCR7+CD45RA+CD45RO-CD95-CD27+CD28+. The sequencing sample was made of naive CD8+ T cells sorted from PBMCs. The chain couples TRBV30 to TRBJ2-7, with D maybe TRBD2 (5 bases). The receptor's source is a woman between 50 and 59 years old in good health and a related stem cell transplant donor. The chain's CDR3 is CAWSSAREPYYPYF. CDR3 nucleotide sequence: TGTGCCTGGAGTTCGGCCCGGGAACCCTATTACCCGTACTTC.